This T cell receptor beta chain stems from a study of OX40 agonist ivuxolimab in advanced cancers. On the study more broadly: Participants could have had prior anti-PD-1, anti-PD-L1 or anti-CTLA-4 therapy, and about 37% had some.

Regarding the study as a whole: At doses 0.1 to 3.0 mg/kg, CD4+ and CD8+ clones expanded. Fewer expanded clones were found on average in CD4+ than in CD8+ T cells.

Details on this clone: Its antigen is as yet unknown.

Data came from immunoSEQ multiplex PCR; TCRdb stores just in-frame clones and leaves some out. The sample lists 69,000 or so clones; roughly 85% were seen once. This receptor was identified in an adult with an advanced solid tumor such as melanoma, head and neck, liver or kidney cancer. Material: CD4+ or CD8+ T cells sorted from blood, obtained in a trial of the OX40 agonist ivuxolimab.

The CDR3: CASSFSAGTDYQETQYF. The CDR3 nucleotides read TGTGCCAGCAGCTTCTCAGCCGGGACAGACTACCAAGAGACCCAGTACTTC. V is TRBV7-9 and J is TRBJ2-5; 7 nucleotides line up with TRBD1. The CDR3 contains 17 residues. Germline-derived CDR1 and CDR2 are SEHNR and FQNEAQ (reference sequence). Trimming took 3 bases from V and 0 from J; bases not matched to a gene: 10.